This is a list of T cell receptor beta chains from one sample in a study of cytomegalovirus exposure and HLA in healthy donors. Sequenced by immunoSEQ multiplex PCR; TCRdb stores in-frame clones only, minus some. The sample includes roughly 150,000 clones, roughly 83% of them seen just once. The sample consisted of PBMCs. The receptors here all came from a woman in her late teens or twenties in good health and CMV-seronegative. Both conserved end residues are part of each CDR3. A D gene is named only where the DNA matches it firmly. Only some rows state a clone size, as once, few, many or a class for expanded clones.

abundance	v_gene	d_gene	j_gene	CDR3nt	CDR3aa
NA	TRBV7-8	NA	TRBJ1-1	TGTGCCAGCAGCTTAGCGCAGTGGCAGAAGAACACTGAAGCTTTCTTT	CASSLAQWQKNTEAFF
NA	TRBV28	NA	TRBJ2-2	TGTGCCAGCAGTGTAAGTGGGGGCCTCACTAACACCGGGGAGCTGTTTTTT	CASSVSGGLTNTGELFF
NA	TRBV6-5	NA	TRBJ2-6	TGTGCCAGCAGTGAAGGGGATGGGGCCAACGTCCTGACTTTC	CASSEGDGANVLTF
NA	TRBV7-8	TRBD1	TRBJ1-1	TGTGCCAGCAGCTGGGGACAGGGGTGGACTGAAGCTTTCTTT	CASSWGQGWTEAFF
once	TRBV5-1	NA	TRBJ2-2	TGCGCCAGCAGCTTGGCCAGGGCCGGGGAGCTGTTTTTT	CASSLARAGELFF
NA	TRBV6-6	TRBD1	TRBJ1-5	TGTGCCAGCAGCGACAGGGGGACGCGCAATCAGCCCCAGCATTTT	CASSDRGTRNQPQHF
NA	TRBV5-1	NA	TRBJ2-1	TGCGCCAGCAGCTTGGACGGGAGCTCCTACAATGAGCAGTTCTTC	CASSLDGSSYNEQFF
NA	TRBV6-4	TRBD1	TRBJ1-1	TGTGCCAGCAGATCACAGGGGTGGGACACTGAAGCTTTCTTT	CASRSQGWDTEAFF
NA	TRBV30	NA	TRBJ2-6	TGTGCCGCGAGGGTCCCTGGGGCCAACGTCCTGACTTTC	CAARVPGANVLTF
NA	TRBV29-1	TRBD1	TRBJ2-7	TGCAGCGTTGAAGGCAGGGGGATGAGGGAGCAGTACTTC	CSVEGRGMREQYF
NA	TRBV9	NA	TRBJ1-1	TGTGCCAGCAGCGCTACTGGTACGAACACTGAAGCTTTCTTT	CASSATGTNTEAFF
NA	TRBV28	NA	TRBJ1-2	TGTGCCAGCAGTGAAGGGGGTAGGGCCTTGGGAGGCTACACCTTC	CASSEGGRALGGYTF
few	TRBV5-4	NA	TRBJ2-2	TGTGCCAGCAGCCCCCCATACACCGGGGAGCTGTTTTTT	CASSPPYTGELFF
NA	TRBV5-4	TRBD1	TRBJ1-2	TGTGCCAGCAGCCCGGGACAGGGGATCGAAAACTATGGCTACACCTTC	CASSPGQGIENYGYTF
NA	TRBV29-1	NA	TRBJ2-3	TGCAGCGTTGAAGTCCTGACAGGGAGGACAGATACGCAGTATTTT	CSVEVLTGRTDTQYF
once	TRBV5-6	NA	TRBJ1-2	TGTGCCAGCAGCCTTTCCGGAGGCCCAACCGGCTACACCTTC	CASSLSGGPTGYTF
NA	TRBV28	NA	TRBJ1-1	TGTGCCAGCAGTTCGCAGGGAAAAGCGTGGACTGAAGCTTTCTTT	CASSSQGKAWTEAFF
NA	TRBV19	NA	TRBJ1-1	TGTGCCAGTAGTTCCACACCGAACACTGAAGCTTTCTTT	CASSSTPNTEAFF
NA	TRBV5-4	TRBD1	TRBJ1-3	TGTGCCACCTCCCGGAAGGCAGGGGGAAGGTTAAAGGGCTCTGGAAACACCATATATTTT	CATSRKAGGRLKGSGNTIYF
NA	TRBV6-4	TRBD1	TRBJ2-1	TGTGCCAGCAGTGACTCAAGGACAGGGGGCAATGAGCAGTTCTTC	CASSDSRTGGNEQFF
NA	TRBV7-9	TRBD1	TRBJ1-2	TGTGCCAGCAGCAGCTGGGACAGGGCTAACTATGGCTACACCTTC	CASSSWDRANYGYTF
NA	TRBV5-4	NA	TRBJ1-2	TGTGCCAGCAGCTATAAGGAGGGAGGTGGCTACACCTTC	CASSYKEGGGYTF
NA	TRBV28	TRBD2	TRBJ2-5	TGTGCCACCAAACTAGCGGGGGGGCCGGAGGAGACCCAGTACTTC	CATKLAGGPEETQYF
NA	TRBV9	TRBD2	TRBJ2-7	TGTGCCAGCAGCCCCTTAGCGTCGCGGGGGGAGCAGTACTTC	CASSPLASRGEQYF
NA	TRBV6-1	NA	TRBJ2-5	TGTGCCAGCAGTGACCCCCCATTCGGGGAAGAGACCCAGTACTTC	CASSDPPFGEETQYF
NA	TRBV21-1	NA	TRBJ1-1	TGTGCCAGCTCCCGGGGGACCATGAACACTGAAGCTTTCTTT	CASSRGTMNTEAFF
NA	TRBV13	NA	TRBJ1-1	TGTGCCAGCAGCTTAGTAGACTTCTCGACTGAAGCTTTCTTT	CASSLVDFSTEAFF
once	TRBV7-9	TRBD1	TRBJ1-1	TGTGCCAGCAGCTTGCAGGGGGCCTCTGAAGCTTTCTTT	CASSLQGASEAFF
few	TRBV5-6	TRBD1	TRBJ1-4	TGTGCCAGCAGCGCGACGACAGGGGCTAATGAAAAACTGTTTTTT	CASSATTGANEKLFF
NA	TRBV7-8	TRBD1	TRBJ1-1	TGTGCCAGCAGCTTAAGACAGGGTGAGACTGAAGCTTTCTTT	CASSLRQGETEAFF
NA	TRBV18	TRBD1	TRBJ2-7	TGTGCCAGCTCACCGGGACAGGGTTACTTGGGGGAGCAGTACTTC	CASSPGQGYLGEQYF
NA	TRBV10-3	NA	TRBJ2-7	TGTGCCATCAGTGTATTAGGGGCCGAGCAGTACTTC	CAISVLGAEQYF
NA	TRBV5-4	NA	TRBJ1-1	TGTGCCAGCAGCTTTGGGGGGATGGGCACTGAAGCTTTCTTT	CASSFGGMGTEAFF
NA	TRBV6-4	NA	TRBJ1-1	TGTGCCAGCAGTGACTCTCGGTTCGTAACTTTCTTT	CASSDSRFVTFF
NA	TRBV30	TRBD1	TRBJ1-2	TGTGCCTGGAGGCCCGACAGGGACTATGGCTACACCTTC	CAWRPDRDYGYTF
NA	TRBV30	TRBD2	TRBJ2-7	TGTGCCTGGACCCCGGGAGTACTAGCGGGGGTCTCCTACGAGCAGTACTTC	CAWTPGVLAGVSYEQYF
NA	TRBV5-5	NA	TRBJ2-6	TGTGCCAGCAGCCGATTTCCGGGTGAAGACTCTGGGGCCAACGTCCTGACTTTC	CASSRFPGEDSGANVLTF
once	TRBV2	NA	TRBJ1-1	TGTGCCAGCAGCCAGGGGTTGGCTGAAGCTTTCTTT	CASSQGLAEAFF
NA	TRBV5-1	NA	TRBJ2-3	TGCGCCAGCAGCTTCCGTAGGGGGATTAGCACAGATACGCAGTATTTT	CASSFRRGISTDTQYF
NA	TRBV27	TRBD1	TRBJ1-2	TGTGCCAGCAGTTTCTCCGACAGGGCCTCTTCTTTGGGCTACACCTTC	CASSFSDRASSLGYTF
NA	TRBV28	TRBD1	TRBJ2-7	TGTGCCAGCAGATCGTGGGACAGCCGCTACGAGCAGTACTTC	CASRSWDSRYEQYF
NA	TRBV7-9	NA	TRBJ1-1	TGTTCCAGCAGCTTATTTCGGGGGGAGTCACGGCTTGAAGCTTTCTTT	CSSSLFRGESRLEAFF
once	TRBV29-1	TRBD1	TRBJ2-7	TGCAGCACTATGACAGGGTCCTCCTACGAGCAGTACTTC	CSTMTGSSYEQYF
NA	TRBV6-1	NA	TRBJ2-1	TGTGCCAGCAGCCAAGACGGACTCTCCTACAATGAGCAGTTCTTC	CASSQDGLSYNEQFF
NA	TRBV5-1	NA	TRBJ2-7	TGCGCCAGCAGCTTGTCTGGCAGGGGGGCCGAGCAGTACTTC	CASSLSGRGAEQYF
once	TRBV19	NA	TRBJ1-4	TGTGCCAGTACCCCAGGGTTAACTAATGAAAAACTGTTTTTT	CASTPGLTNEKLFF
NA	TRBV2	TRBD1	TRBJ1-5	TGTGCCAGCAGTCCTCCTCAACAGGGGGCGCGTCCTTATAGCAATCAGCCCCAGCATTTT	CASSPPQQGARPYSNQPQHF
NA	TRBV6-5	NA	TRBJ1-1	TGTGCCAGCAGTCGAGGAGGCACTGAAGCTTTCTTT	CASSRGGTEAFF
NA	TRBV15	NA	TRBJ2-6	TGTGCCACCAGCAGGCTTCCGGGACTGGGATTCTCTGGGGCCAACGTCCTGACTTTC	CATSRLPGLGFSGANVLTF
NA	TRBV5-4	NA	TRBJ1-1	TGTGCCAGCAGCTTGGGGGCAGGGAAGACTGAAGCTTTCTTT	CASSLGAGKTEAFF
NA	TRBV4-1	NA	TRBJ2-5	TGCGCCAGCAGCCAAGATCAGGGAGAGACCCAGTACTTC	CASSQDQGETQYF
NA	TRBV30	TRBD1	TRBJ1-5	TGTGCCTGGAGTAGGACAGGGGGGCGCAATCAGCCCCAGCATTTT	CAWSRTGGRNQPQHF
once	TRBV5-4	TRBD2	TRBJ2-7	TGTGCCAGCAGCTGGTCGGGGGGCTCCTACGAGCAGTACTTC	CASSWSGGSYEQYF